The present T cell receptor beta chain was sequenced within a study of T cell responses to AZD1222 COVID-19 vaccine. The protocol was immunoSEQ multiplex PCR, while the TCRdb copy is restricted to in-frame clones and leaves out a portion. This table holds some 130,000 clones, over 85% found once. V lost 9 bases to trimming and J lost 2 bases, with 14 bases between them. Germline loops: CDR1 LNHDA, CDR2 SQIVND (reference sequence). This CDR3 is built from 13 residues. V is TRBV19 and J is TRBJ2-7; TRBD2 is a possible D gene (7 bases). The receptor was derived from an adult who received the AZD1222 COVID-19 vaccine. The specimen comprised peripheral blood, sampled 28 days after the second AZD1222 dose. CDR3 region: CASGRGAPYEQYF. The CDR3 DNA follows: TGTGCCAGCGGACGGGGGGCACCCTACGAGCAGTACTTC.